This TCR beta chain originates from a study of blood T cells in healthy people across ages. Together with a sample-barcoded 5' primer, a J-beta primer mix was included in a second PCR lasting 7 to 11 cycles. TCRdb recomputed calls from the 5' RACE reads with MiXCR, one row per CDR3 protein. The sample has about 800,000 distinct CDR3 sequences, more than 20% seen once. In regard to this clonotype: Its antigen is still unknown.

J gave up 5 bases and V 2 bases, and 7 bases lay outside the gene matches. Looked up from germline, CDR1 is SGHRS and CDR2 is YFSETQ. This CDR3 contains 15 residues. Study-wide points: Without sorted subsets, naive and antigen-experienced compartments could not be conclusively compared.

The sample also formed part of further work on T cells of mothers and their children.

Sequencing was performed on blood. The chain links TRBV5-1 to TRBJ2-7; TRBD2 agrees at 10 bases. This sequence was found in a boy aged 10-17 years in good health. CDR3 residues: CASSFGASGGHEQYF. The CDR3 coding sequence is TGCGCCAGCAGCTTTGGGGCTAGCGGGGGCCACGAGCAGTACTTC.